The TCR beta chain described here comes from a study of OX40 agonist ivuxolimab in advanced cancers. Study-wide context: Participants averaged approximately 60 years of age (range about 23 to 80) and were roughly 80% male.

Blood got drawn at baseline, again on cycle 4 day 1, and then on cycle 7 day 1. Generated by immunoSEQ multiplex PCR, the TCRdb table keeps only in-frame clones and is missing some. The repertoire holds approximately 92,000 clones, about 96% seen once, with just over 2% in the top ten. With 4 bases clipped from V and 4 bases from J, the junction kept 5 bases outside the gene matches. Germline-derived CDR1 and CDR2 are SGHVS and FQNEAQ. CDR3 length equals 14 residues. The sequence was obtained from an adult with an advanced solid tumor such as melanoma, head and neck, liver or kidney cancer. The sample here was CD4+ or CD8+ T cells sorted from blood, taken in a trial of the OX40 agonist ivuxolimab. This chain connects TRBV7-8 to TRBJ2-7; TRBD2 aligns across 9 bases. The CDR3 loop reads CASSSVGLAYEQYF. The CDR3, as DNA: TGTGCCAGCAGCTCAGTGGGACTAGCTTACGAGCAGTACTTC.